One sample yielded the 24 T cell receptor beta chains listed below, sequenced in a study of PD-L1 blockade in urothelial cancer. Time point of the sample: peripheral blood 6 weeks after treatment start. Only in-frame clones appear in the TCRdb table, and some are missing; sequencing was by immunoSEQ multiplex PCR. The profile shows more than 90,000 clones, roughly 80% of them singletons. The source material was PBMCs, sampled around atezolizumab (anti-PD-L1) treatment. Receptors were obtained from a man in his sixties or seventies with urothelial cancer.

The J gene is TRBJ2-7, the V gene TRBV19, with 8 bases matching TRBD2. Trimming at V came to 5 bases and at J to 0 bases, leaving 6 bases not matched to a gene. Germline loops: CDR1 LNHDA, CDR2 SQIVND (reference sequence). The CDR3 length is 15 residues. The CDR3 nucleotides are TGTGCCAGTAGTCCCCAGCGGGGGAGCTCCTACGAGCAGTACTTC. Translated, it gives CASSPQRGSSYEQYF.

The chain carries TRBV30 and TRBJ2-3, with a weak D call TRBD2 (5 bases). CDR3 length equals 17 residues. Germline values: CDR1 GTSNPN, CDR2 SVGIG (reference sequence). V was cut by 2 bases and J by 3 bases, with 21 bases left in between. The CDR3 reads CAWSSPGSGYRTDTQYF. The CDR3 DNA sequence: TGTGCCTGGAGTAGTCCAGGCTCGGGGTATCGGACAGATACGCAGTATTTT. Supplemented by reference TRBV30 and TRBJ2-3, the full variable domain reads SQTIHQWPATLVQPVGSPLSLECTVEGTSNPNLYWYRQAAGRGLQLLFYSVGIGQISSEVPQNLSASRPQDRQFILSSKKLLLSDSGFYLCAWSSPGSGYRTDTQYFGPGTRLTVL.

With respect to this clone: The conserved phenylalanine or tryptophan normally closing the CDR3 is absent here, so this likely arose from a read error. No DNA is shown, since the ends of the CDR3 on it are uncertain; the CDR3 is the one TCRdb lists. The rearrangement joins TRBV6-5 to TRBJ1-1; no check of the table's D call, TRBD1, against the DNA was made. A total of 13 residues make up the CDR3, ends included. The V gene's germline CDR1 is MNHEY and CDR2 SVGAGI. The CDR3 sequence: CASSAEGQGASSL.

The chain joins TRBV6-1 to TRBJ2-7; D is possibly TRBD1 (6 bases). The V gene lost 6 bases and the J gene lost 0 bases, with 15 bases spanning the gap. In germline, CDR1 is MNHNS, CDR2 SASEGT. This CDR3 has 15 residues. For the CDR3, the DNA is TGTGCCAGCAGATCAGGGGCGCTTGACTCCTACGAGCAGTACTTC. This translates into CASRSGALDSYEQYF.

As DNA, the CDR3 is TGTGCCAGCAGCCAGACCGGGACAGACTCCTACGAGCAGTACTTC. It yields the protein CASSQTGTDSYEQYF. The V gene is TRBV4-2, the J gene TRBJ2-7; TRBD1 matches at 7 bases. Losses at the gene ends were 3 bases for V and 0 bases for J; bases not matched to a gene: 5. The CDR3 covers 15 residues. Germline V gene lookup returns CDR1 LGHNA and CDR2 YNFKEQ.

The chain's CDR3 is CASGLARNTEAFF. CDR3 DNA: TGTGCTAGTGGTTTGGCCCGGAACACTGAAGCTTTCTTT. The V gene is TRBV12-5, the J gene TRBJ1-1; D is unresolved. V lost 1 base and J lost 1, with 4 bases in between. The CDR3 has 13 residues. In germline, CDR1 is LGHNT, CDR2 FRNRAP.

The rearrangement joins TRBV2 to TRBJ2-7, with 7 bases lining up with TRBD1. The CDR3 is 12 amino acids. Looked up from germline, CDR1 is SNHLY and CDR2 is FYNNEI. V lost 6 bases to trimming and J lost 9 bases; unmatched junction nucleotides: 8. CDR3 in amino acids: CASRALGDRQYF. The CDR3 nucleotides read TGTGCCAGCAGGGCCCTAGGGGACAGGCAGTACTTC. The full variable domain, rest sourced from reference TRBV2 and TRBJ2-7, is EPEVTQTPSHQVTQMGQEVILRCVPISNHLYFYWYRQILGQKVEFLVSFYNNEISEKSEIFDDQFSVERPDGSNFTLKIRSTKLEDSAMYFCASRALGDRQYFGPGTRLTVT.

V and J are TRBV4-1 and TRBJ1-5; no clear D gene. Trimming left V 3 bases short and J 0 bases short, with 9 bases between. This CDR3 spans 15 amino acids. Germline V gene sequence: CDR1 MGHRA, CDR2 YSYEKL. CDR3 nucleotide sequence: TGCGCCAGCAGCCAGCCGGGAGATAGCAATCAGCCCCAGCATTTT. This codes for CASSQPGDSNQPQHF.

In nucleotides, the CDR3 is TGTGCCAGCAGAAACTCCGGGACAGGGGCCCCCGGGGAGCTGTTTTTT. As protein: CASRNSGTGAPGELFF. This chain connects TRBV7-3 to TRBJ2-2; TRBD1 matches 10 bases. This CDR3 comprises 16 residues. CDR1 and CDR2 from the germline V gene are SGHTA and FQGTGA. V gave up 6 bases and J gave up 6 bases; unmatched junction bases: 10.

This clone was detected only once. The chain employs TRBV30 and TRBJ1-5; D gene uncertain. Germline CDR1 GTSNPN, CDR2 SVGIG (reference sequence). CDR3 size: 15 residues. V gave up 0 bases and J gave up 2 bases, with 11 bases separating them. The CDR3 region has the DNA TGTGCCTGGAGTGTACGGGGAATGGGCAATCAGCCCCAGCATTTT. It specifies CAWSVRGMGNQPQHF.

This rearrangement joins TRBV5-6 to TRBJ2-1; the match to TRBD1 covers 7 bases. Germline CDR1 SGHDT, CDR2 YYEEEE. The CDR3 runs 16 residues. V lost 1 base and J lost 3; bases outside the gene matches: 7. The CDR3 DNA follows: TGTGCCAGCAGCTTGTCCGGGACAGATCACTACAATGAGCAGTTCTTC. Protein product: CASSLSGTDHYNEQFF.

The chain carries TRBV5-1 and TRBJ2-2; the D is unclear. The germline V and J ends were trimmed by 0 bases and 0 bases, with 6 bases remaining between them. Germline CDR1 is SGHRS and CDR2 is YFSETQ. CDR3 length equals 15 residues. The CDR3 region has the DNA TGCGCCAGCAGCTTGGGCAGCGCGAACACCGGGGAGCTGTTTTTT. Its translation: CASSLGSANTGELFF.

The chain joins TRBV7-2 to TRBJ2-5, with TRBD2 matching 11 bases. CDR1 is SGHTA, CDR2 FQGNSA, per germline. Unmatched junction bases numbered 8, after V lost 3 bases and J lost 5 bases. This CDR3 is 16 amino acids long. Written as DNA, the CDR3 is TGTGCCAGCAGCTTGGTCACTAGCGGGAGTAGTGAGACCCAGTACTTC. This codes for CASSLVTSGSSETQYF. The full variable domain, in which reference TRBV7-2 and TRBJ2-5 provide the parts outside the CDR3, is GAGVSQSPSNKVTEKGKDVELRCDPISGHTALYWYRQSLGQGLEFLIYFQGNSAPDKSGLPSDRFSAERTGGSVSTLTIQRTQQEDSAVYLCASSLVTSGSSETQYFGPGTRLLVL.

This clone appeared a single time. The chain employs TRBV4-2 and TRBJ2-3; 7 bases line up with TRBD2. Germline lookup yields CDR1 LGHNA and CDR2 YNFKEQ. CDR3 size: 14 residues. Losses at the gene ends were 7 bases for V and 2 bases for J; bases not matched to a gene: 6. For the CDR3, the DNA is TGTGCCAGCACCAGCGGGGCGGACACAGATACGCAGTATTTT. Its protein is CASTSGADTDTQYF.

The rearrangement joins TRBV10-2 to TRBJ2-7; 9 bases match TRBD2. CDR3 size: 15 residues. Germline lookup yields CDR1 WSHSY and CDR2 SAAADI. The J segment lost 3 bases and the V segment lost 0 bases, leaving 3 bases of the junction unmatched. CDR3 DNA sequence: TGCGCCAGCAGTGAGTCGCGGGGGGGGAGCTACGAGCAGTACTTC. This gives the protein CASSESRGGSYEQYF.

The chain couples TRBV30 to TRBJ2-3; a weak D match, TRBD2 (5 bases). Trimming shortened V by 3 bases and J by 2 bases, and 15 bases separated the two germline ends. This CDR3 contains 15 residues. Germline lookup yields CDR1 GTSNPN and CDR2 SVGIG (reference sequence). The CDR3 reads CAWRKGAFDTDTQYF. DNA of the CDR3: TGTGCCTGGAGAAAGGGAGCTTTCGACACAGATACGCAGTATTTT.

As for this clone: The sample contains more than one DNA sequence encoding this CDR3. V usage is TRBV7-3 and J usage is TRBJ2-1; 8 bases line up with TRBD2. Germline CDR1 reads SGHTA; CDR2 reads FQGTGA. This CDR3 comprises 15 residues. V lost 2 bases to trimming and J lost 4 bases; unmatched junction nucleotides: 4. The CDR3 DNA reads as TGTGCCAGCAGCTTAGGGTTAGCGGGGTACAATGAGCAGTTCTTC. Translation: CASSLGLAGYNEQFF.

This chain joins TRBV11-2 and TRBJ2-7; D unclear. V was trimmed by 0 bases and J by 3 bases, leaving 9 bases between them. The CDR3 has 14 amino acids. CDR1 is SGHAT, CDR2 FQNNGV, per germline. CDR3 residues: CASSLDGEDYEQYF. The CDR3 bases are TGTGCCAGCAGCTTAGATGGCGAGGACTACGAGCAGTACTTC.

The chain links TRBV4-3 to TRBJ2-7; TRBD1 matches at 8 bases. The CDR3 runs to 16 residues. V gave up 0 bases and J gave up 4 bases; unmatched junction bases: 8. Germline CDR1 reads LGHNA; CDR2 reads YSLEER. The CDR3 DNA reads as TGCGCCAGCAGCCAAGATAGGGGACAGGCCGCTTACGAGCAGTACTTC. Translation: CASSQDRGQAAYEQYF.

The gene calls are TRBV7-3 and TRBJ2-3; maybe TRBD2 (5 bases). Trimming cost V 5 bases and J 2 bases, with 11 bases left between them. The germline V gene has CDR1 SGHTA and CDR2 FQGTGA. The CDR3 runs to 14 residues. CDR3 DNA sequence: TGTGCCAGCAGCCCTGGACTGTCCACAGATACGCAGTATTTT. This encodes CASSPGLSTDTQYF. Full variable domain (outside the CDR3, taken from reference TRBV7-3 and TRBJ2-3): GAGVSQTPSNKVTEKGKYVELRCDPISGHTALYWYRQSLGQGPEFLIYFQGTGAADDSGLPNDRFFAVRPEGSVSTLKIQRTERGDSAVYLCASSPGLSTDTQYFGPGTRLTVL.

The rearrangement uses TRBV7-3 and TRBJ2-3; 9 nucleotides align to TRBD2. This CDR3 spans 16 amino acids. Germline V gene lookup returns CDR1 SGHTA and CDR2 FQGTGA. Trimming cost V 7 bases and J 6 bases; bases outside gene matches: 14. DNA for the CDR3: TGTGCCAGCACTTCCATGCGGGAGGGCCGAGAGGATACGCAGTATTTT. As protein: CASTSMREGREDTQYF.

This clone was detected a few times. The chain carries TRBV7-9 and TRBJ2-5, with D perhaps TRBD1 (6 bases). The CDR3 has 15 residues. With 2 bases removed from V and 1 base from J, the gap between germline ends came to 11 bases. Germline assignment: CDR1 SEHNR and CDR2 FQNEAQ (reference sequence). CDR3 DNA sequence: TGTGCCAGCAGCTTACTCAGGGGTCCCCAAGAGACCCAGTACTTC. Amino acids: CASSLLRGPQETQYF. Together with reference TRBV7-9 and TRBJ2-5, the CDR3 gives the full variable domain: DTGVSQNPRHKITKRGQNVTFRCDPISEHNRLYWYRQTLGQGPEFLTYFQNEAQLEKSRLLSDRFSAERPKGSFSTLEIQRTEQGDSAMYLCASSLLRGPQETQYFGPGTRLLVL.

The CDR3 DNA is TGCGCCAGCAGCTTCGACACCCAGGGAAATGAGCAGTTCTTC. Its protein is CASSFDTQGNEQFF. The V and J genes are TRBV5-1 and TRBJ2-1; D possibly corresponds to TRBD1 (5 bases). Trimming removed 2 bases at V and 7 bases at J, with 13 bases between. CDR1 and CDR2 (germline): SGHRS, YFSETQ. The CDR3 consists of 14 residues.

The V call is TRBV9, the J call TRBJ1-1; D possibly corresponds to TRBD1 (6 bases). The germline V gene encodes CDR1 SGDLS and CDR2 YYNGEE. V lost 4 bases, J lost 4 bases, and 14 bases lay in between. CDR3 length: 14 amino acids. The CDR3 bases are TGTGCCAGCAGCAATAGAGGGGGATCCACTGAAGCTTTCTTT. It encodes CASSNRGGSTEAFF.